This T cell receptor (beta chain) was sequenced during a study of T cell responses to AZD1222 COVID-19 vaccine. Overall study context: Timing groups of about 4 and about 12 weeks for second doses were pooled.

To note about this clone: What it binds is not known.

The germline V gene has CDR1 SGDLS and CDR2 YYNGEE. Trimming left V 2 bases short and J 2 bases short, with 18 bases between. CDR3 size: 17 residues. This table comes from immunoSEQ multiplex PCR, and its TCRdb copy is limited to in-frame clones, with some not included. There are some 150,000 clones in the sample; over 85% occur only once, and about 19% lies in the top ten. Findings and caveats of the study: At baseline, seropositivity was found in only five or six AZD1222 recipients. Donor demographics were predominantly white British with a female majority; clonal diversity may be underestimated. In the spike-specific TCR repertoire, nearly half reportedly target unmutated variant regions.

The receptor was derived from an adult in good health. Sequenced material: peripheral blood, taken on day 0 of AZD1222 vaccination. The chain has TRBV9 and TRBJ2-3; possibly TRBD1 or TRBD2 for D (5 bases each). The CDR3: CASSVRWGTGNTDTQYF. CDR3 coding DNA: TGTGCCAGCAGCGTGAGGTGGGGGACGGGGAACACAGATACGCAGTATTTT.